The 23 T cell receptor beta chains below come from one sample, sequenced in a study of CD8+ T cells in alopecia areata. Sequencing relied on a cDNA template that was reverse transcribed from extracted RNA. Data came from immunoSEQ multiplex PCR; TCRdb stores just in-frame clones and leaves some out. The sample has over 200,000 clones; 50% to 70% are singletons. Sequenced material: CD4+ T cells sorted from blood, taken at week 0. The receptors stem from a human donor with alopecia areata.

This chain links TRBV7-8 with TRBJ1-2; D unclear. From germline, CDR1 is SGHVS and CDR2 FQNEAQ. V was pared by 1 base and J by 14 bases, with 23 bases between. This CDR3 region has 15 residues. CDR3 in amino acids: CASSLGVEFKEHQTF. Here the CDR3 DNA reads TGTGCCAGCAGCTTAGGTGTGGAGTTTAAGGAGCATCAAACCTTC. The full variable domain, with the rest looked up from reference TRBV7-8 and TRBJ1-2, is GAGVSQSPRYKVAKRGQDVALRCDPISGHVSLFWYQQALGQGPEFLTYFQNEAQLDKSGLPSDRFFAERPEGSVSTLKIQRTQQEDSAVYLCASSLGVEFKEHQTFGSGTRLTVV.

In its sample, this clone was seen a few times. The chain has TRBV18 and TRBJ2-7; TRBD2 matches 7 bases. The CDR3 totals 16 residues. Germline V gene data show CDR1 as KGHSH and CDR2 as LQKENI. The ends lost 3 bases at V and 3 bases at J; junction bases unmatched: 11. The CDR3 loop reads CASSPSPGGRNYEQYF. The CDR3, as DNA: TGTGCCAGCTCACCTAGCCCGGGGGGAAGGAACTACGAGCAGTACTTC.

A few counts support this clone. The rearrangement joins TRBV30 to TRBJ1-1; D is undetermined. Germline V lookup: CDR1 GTSNPN, CDR2 SVGIG (reference sequence). Trimming removed 2 bases at V and 1 base at J, with 8 bases between. The CDR3 totals 13 residues. For the CDR3, the DNA is TGTGCCTGGAGTTCCACACAGAACACTGAAGCTTTCTTT. This translates into CAWSSTQNTEAFF.

The chain uses TRBV9 and TRBJ1-6, with TRBD1 identical over 10 bases. The J segment lost 10 bases and the V segment lost 0 bases, leaving 4 bases of the junction unmatched. The CDR3 runs 15 residues. Germline CDR1 is SGDLS and CDR2 is YYNGEE. CDR3 DNA sequence: TGTGCCAGCAGCGTAGGGGACAGGGGAAACTCACCCCTCCACTTT. Protein: CASSVGDRGNSPLHF.

The CDR3 sequence: CATTRGGQDTQYF. The CDR3 region has the DNA TGTGCCACCACTCGGGGGGGCCAAGATACGCAGTATTTT. The chain combines TRBV27 with TRBJ2-3, with 8 bases aligning to TRBD2. Germline CDR1 MNHEY, CDR2 SMNVEV (reference sequence). The CDR3 sequence is 13 residues long. V gave up 10 bases and J gave up 5 bases; unmatched junction bases: 8.

About this clone: A read error may produce the germline difference seen at one junction end. The CDR3 coding sequence is TGTGCCAGCTCCCGCCAGGGACTATTCTCCTTC. Its translation is CASSRQGLFSF. This chain joins TRBV18 and TRBJ2-7; 7 bases match TRBD2. This CDR3 is 11 amino acids long. The V gene's germline CDR1 is KGHSH and CDR2 LQKENI.

The J gene is TRBJ2-7, the V gene TRBV9; maybe TRBD2 (7 bases). V dropped 1 base and J dropped 5 bases, with 19 bases sitting between them. The CDR3 loop spans 16 amino acids. Per the germline V gene, CDR1 is SGDLS and CDR2 is YYNGEE. This CDR3 reads CASSVLGGGAVNEQYF. The CDR3 DNA reads TGTGCCAGCAGCGTACTAGGTGGGGGGGCCGTCAACGAGCAGTACTTC.

This clone was observed a handful of times. This sequence joins TRBV23-1 and TRBJ2-6, with D perhaps given as TRBD1 or TRBD2 (6 bases each). TRBV23-1 is recorded as an ORF, its role being uncertain. This CDR3 comprises 17 residues. The V end was cut by 3 bases, the J end by 0 bases, with 12 bases between. This chain's CDR3 is CASSQRRGPSGANVLTF. CDR3 in DNA: TGCGCCAGCAGTCAGCGCCGGGGGCCCTCTGGGGCCAACGTCCTGACTTTC.

The chain joins TRBV2 to TRBJ2-1; 12 nucleotides match TRBD1. The V gene's germline CDR1 is SNHLY and CDR2 FYNNEI. This CDR3 comprises 14 residues. Germline trimming cut 6 bases from V and 6 bases from J; bases unmatched to any gene: 3. The CDR3 DNA is TGTGCCAGCAGCCGGGACAGGGGGCTCAATGAGCAGTTCTTC. It codes for CASSRDRGLNEQFF.

The chain is built from TRBV30 and TRBJ1-2; D is uncertain. CDR3 length equals 15 residues. The germline gives CDR1 GTSNPN, CDR2 SVGIG (reference sequence). Trimming pared 2 bases from V and 0 bases from J, leaving 13 bases between. The CDR3 spells CAWSIRHLANYGYTF. CDR3 sequence (DNA): TGTGCCTGGAGTATACGACATCTCGCTAACTATGGCTACACCTTC.

The chain employs TRBV23-1 and TRBJ1-5; 7 bases fit TRBD1. TRBV23-1 is reported as an ORF; its role is uncertain. This CDR3 is 16 amino acids long. Losses at the gene ends were 6 bases for V and 0 bases for J; bases not matched to a gene: 8. The CDR3 here is CASSLGTANSNQPQHF. Here the CDR3 DNA reads TGCGCCAGCAGCCTGGGGACAGCTAATAGCAATCAGCCCCAGCATTTT.

The chain has TRBV9 and TRBJ2-3; unclear D gene. V was pared by 7 bases and J by 2 bases, with 11 bases between. The CDR3 has 13 residues. The germline V gene has CDR1 SGDLS and CDR2 YYNGEE. The DNA of the CDR3 is TGTGCCAGCGGGTTGGGGATCACAGATACGCAGTATTTT. Encoded protein: CASGLGITDTQYF.

The chain combines TRBV29-1 with TRBJ2-1; D is undetermined. V was pared by 5 bases and J by 4 bases, with 12 bases between. Germline V lookup: CDR1 SQVTM, CDR2 ANQGSEA. The CDR3 spans 13 residues. The chain's CDR3 is CSVRHRLYNEQFF. CDR3 coding DNA: TGCAGCGTTAGGCACCGGTTGTACAATGAGCAGTTCTTC.

Here the CDR3 DNA reads TGCAGCGTAGGGACAGGGAATGGCTACACCTTC. It is translated as CSVGTGNGYTF. This chain joins TRBV29-1 and TRBJ1-2, with TRBD1 identical over 9 bases. CDR3 length: 11 residues. Germline CDR1 and CDR2: SQVTM and ANQGSEA. J lost 6 bases, V lost 6 bases, and 2 bases had no gene match.

In this sample, this clone turned up a few times. The chain links TRBV14 to TRBJ1-1, with a possible D match to TRBD1 (6 bases). The V gene's germline CDR1 is SGHDN and CDR2 FVKESK. This CDR3 has 14 amino acids. The V end was cut by 2 bases, the J end by 10 bases, with 17 bases between. In nucleotides, the CDR3 is TGTGCCAGCAGCCAAACCGGGACACTCTCCCGAGCTTTCTTT. It yields the protein CASSQTGTLSRAFF.

The rearrangement uses TRBV30 and TRBJ2-7; D gene unclear. This CDR3 region has 13 residues. The germline CDR1 and CDR2 sequences are GTSNPN and SVGIG (reference sequence). V lost 2 bases and J lost 4, with 12 bases in between. The CDR3 here is CAWSPLSGYEQYF. The CDR3 coding sequence is TGTGCCTGGAGTCCCCTTTCCGGGTACGAGCAGTACTTC.

This rearrangement joins TRBV5-1 to TRBJ2-7, with D unclear. Trimming stripped 4 bases from V and 1 base from J, with 18 bases between. The CDR3 is made up of 16 amino acids. Germline V lookup: CDR1 SGHRS, CDR2 YFSETQ. The CDR3 loop reads CASSTTVSHLSYEQYF. CDR3 nucleotides: TGCGCCAGCAGCACCACAGTTTCCCATTTATCCTACGAGCAGTACTTC.

This clone was found once. V and J are TRBV30 and TRBJ2-6; D is uncertain. The CDR3 consists of 13 residues. V was clipped by 1 base and J by 2 bases, with 3 bases between them. CDR1 is GTSNPN, CDR2 SVGIG, per germline (reference sequence). The CDR3 loop is CAWSEAGANVLTF. The CDR3, as DNA: TGTGCCTGGAGTGAGGCTGGGGCCAACGTCCTGACTTTC.

This clone was found a few times. The genes are TRBV10-2 and TRBJ2-1; D gene uncertain. CDR1 is WSHSY and CDR2 is SAAADI in the germline V gene. CDR3 length equals 12 residues. V was clipped by 0 bases and J by 10 bases, with 7 bases between them. CDR3: CASSESITEQFF. The CDR3 DNA sequence: TGCGCCAGCAGTGAGTCGATAACCGAGCAGTTCTTC.

This clone was seen a handful of times. The CDR3 loop reads CASRPHGTSVSYNEQFF. As DNA, the CDR3 is TGTGCCAGCAGGCCCCATGGGACTAGCGTCTCCTACAATGAGCAGTTCTTC. This chain links TRBV27 with TRBJ2-1; 10 bases map to TRBD2. This CDR3 region has 17 residues. J was trimmed by 0 bases and V by 6 bases; bases with no gene match: 8. Looked up from germline, CDR1 is MNHEY and CDR2 is SMNVEV (reference sequence).

This rearrangement joins TRBV5-6 to TRBJ1-1, with D unclear. The germline gives CDR1 SGHDT, CDR2 YYEEEE. V lost 1 base to trimming and J lost 1 base, with 8 bases between them. The CDR3 totals 14 residues. CDR3 nucleotide sequence: TGTGCCAGCAGCTTGAGATACTCGAACACTGAAGCTTTCTTT. The encoded protein is CASSLRYSNTEAFF.

This clone showed up just a few times. The chain combines TRBV5-1 with TRBJ2-5; 11 nucleotides align to TRBD2. With V trimmed by 2 bases and J by 2 bases, 5 bases remained unmatched. This CDR3 region has 16 residues. The germline CDR1 and CDR2 sequences are SGHRS and YFSETQ. As DNA, the CDR3 is TGCGCCAGCAGCTTATCTAGCGGGAGGTCTCAAGAGACCCAGTACTTC. It is translated as CASSLSSGRSQETQYF.

The CDR3 protein is CASSVTSGSTDTQYF. The CDR3 nucleotides are TGTGCCAGCAGCGTAACTAGCGGTAGCACAGATACGCAGTATTTT. The J gene is TRBJ2-3, the V gene TRBV9; TRBD2 agrees at 8 bases. CDR3 size: 15 residues. Germline assignment: CDR1 SGDLS and CDR2 YYNGEE. J was trimmed by 0 bases and V by 1 base; bases with no gene match: 1.